A selection of T cell receptor beta chains follows, all from one sample in a study of cytomegalovirus exposure and HLA in healthy donors. TCRdb's copy holds only in-frame clones and misses some; the assay was immunoSEQ multiplex PCR. The data show 150,000 to 200,000 clones, and the top ten clones hold less than 0.95%. Sequenced: PBMCs. The receptor set was obtained from a woman younger than 35 in good health and CMV-seropositive. Both conserved end residues are part of each CDR3. Fields, in order: CDR3 DNA, CDR3 protein, V gene, D gene, J gene. A D gene is named only where the DNA matches it firmly.

CDR3nt: TGCGCCAGCAGCCAACCTATGGACAGGGGGCTAATTGAAGCTTTCTTT
CDR3aa: CASSQPMDRGLIEAFF
v_gene: TRBV4-1
d_gene: TRBD1
j_gene: TRBJ1-1

CDR3nt: TGTGCCAGCAGTATAAAATGGACAGGCCGCACAGATACGCAGTATTTT
CDR3aa: CASSIKWTGRTDTQYF
v_gene: TRBV2
d_gene: TRBD1
j_gene: TRBJ2-3

CDR3nt: TGTGCCAGCTCACAGGGAGGGGACGAGCAGTACTTC
CDR3aa: CASSQGGDEQYF
v_gene: TRBV18
d_gene: TRBD2
j_gene: TRBJ2-7

CDR3nt: TGTGCCAGTAGTATAACACAGGGGGCGCGAGGCTACACCTTC
CDR3aa: CASSITQGARGYTF
v_gene: TRBV19
d_gene: TRBD1
j_gene: TRBJ1-2

CDR3nt: TGCGCCAGCAGCGTGGGACAATCCACAGATACGCAGTATTTT
CDR3aa: CASSVGQSTDTQYF
v_gene: TRBV5-1
d_gene: -
j_gene: TRBJ2-3

CDR3nt: TGTGCCAGCAGCCCTGGAGTCCTCACTGAAGCTTTCTTT
CDR3aa: CASSPGVLTEAFF
v_gene: TRBV9
d_gene: -
j_gene: TRBJ1-1

CDR3nt: TGCGCCAGCAGCTCAACAGGGTTTGGGGCCAACGTCCTGACTTTC
CDR3aa: CASSSTGFGANVLTF
v_gene: TRBV5-1
d_gene: -
j_gene: TRBJ2-6

CDR3nt: TGTGCCAGCAGCTCGACAGGGGGTGGCAATCAGCCCCAGCATTTT
CDR3aa: CASSSTGGGNQPQHF
v_gene: TRBV5-8
d_gene: TRBD1
j_gene: TRBJ1-5

CDR3nt: TGTGCCAGCAGTTCACCCACAGCTTTCAATCAGCCCCAGCATTTT
CDR3aa: CASSSPTAFNQPQHF
v_gene: TRBV28
d_gene: -
j_gene: TRBJ1-5

CDR3nt: TGTGCCAGCTCACCACTTAGCGGGAGCTTTAATGAGCAGTTCTTC
CDR3aa: CASSPLSGSFNEQFF
v_gene: TRBV18
d_gene: TRBD2
j_gene: TRBJ2-1

CDR3nt: TGCGCCAGCAGCCAGGATTCGGGGGTTCCGTACGAGCAGTACTTC
CDR3aa: CASSQDSGVPYEQYF
v_gene: TRBV4-3
d_gene: -
j_gene: TRBJ2-7

CDR3nt: TGCAGCGTCTGGGCAGGCTATGGCTACACCTTC
CDR3aa: CSVWAGYGYTF
v_gene: TRBV29-1
d_gene: -
j_gene: TRBJ1-2

CDR3nt: TGTGCCAGCAGTTACCCCGAGACAGGGGTGGGCGAGCAGTACTTC
CDR3aa: CASSYPETGVGEQYF
v_gene: TRBV6-6
d_gene: TRBD1
j_gene: TRBJ2-7

CDR3nt: TGTGCCAGCAGTTTTTTTCAGGCTACCTACAATGAGCAGTTCTTC
CDR3aa: CASSFFQATYNEQFF
v_gene: TRBV27
d_gene: -
j_gene: TRBJ2-1

CDR3nt: TGTGCCAGCAGCAAACAGGGAAACTCCTACAATGAGCAGTTCTTC
CDR3aa: CASSKQGNSYNEQFF
v_gene: TRBV9
d_gene: -
j_gene: TRBJ2-1

CDR3nt: TGTGCCAGCAGCTTGGCCGCCCGGGGGGCCAGAAGCACAGATACGCAGTATTTT
CDR3aa: CASSLAARGARSTDTQYF
v_gene: TRBV11-1
d_gene: -
j_gene: TRBJ2-3

CDR3nt: TGTGCCAGCAGTGTGCGGGGAGCGGGAGGGGAGCTGTTTTTT
CDR3aa: CASSVRGAGGELFF
v_gene: TRBV2
d_gene: TRBD2
j_gene: TRBJ2-2

CDR3nt: TGCGCCAGCAGCTTGGACTCACGTGGGGAGGGGAGTAACACCATATATTTT
CDR3aa: CASSLDSRGEGSNTIYF
v_gene: TRBV5-1
d_gene: -
j_gene: TRBJ1-3

CDR3nt: TGTGCCAGCAGCCCGGGACAGGGGGTGAATGAGCAGTTCTTC
CDR3aa: CASSPGQGVNEQFF
v_gene: TRBV11-2
d_gene: TRBD1
j_gene: TRBJ2-1

CDR3nt: TGTGCCAGCAGAGCATCGGGACAGGGTATTTTTGAGCAGTTCTTC
CDR3aa: CASRASGQGIFEQFF
v_gene: TRBV25-1
d_gene: TRBD1
j_gene: TRBJ2-1

CDR3nt: TGTGCCAGCAGCCTAGACAGTAACTATGGCTACACCTTC
CDR3aa: CASSLDSNYGYTF
v_gene: TRBV6-5
d_gene: -
j_gene: TRBJ1-2

CDR3nt: TGTGCCTGGAGGCCCAAGGGAGGGGCTACCACTGAAGCTTTCTTT
CDR3aa: CAWRPKGGATTEAFF
v_gene: TRBV30
d_gene: -
j_gene: TRBJ1-1

CDR3nt: TGTGCCAGCAGTGAGGGCGTATACAATGAGCAGTTCTTC
CDR3aa: CASSEGVYNEQFF
v_gene: TRBV6-4
d_gene: -
j_gene: TRBJ2-1

CDR3nt: TGTACCTGGAGTATTAGCGGGAGGATGTATGAGCAGTTCTTC
CDR3aa: CTWSISGRMYEQFF
v_gene: TRBV30
d_gene: TRBD2
j_gene: TRBJ2-1

CDR3nt: TGTGCCAGCAGCCTGACGGGGGGCTACACCTTC
CDR3aa: CASSLTGGYTF
v_gene: TRBV9
d_gene: -
j_gene: TRBJ1-2

CDR3nt: TGTGCCAGTAGCTCGGGGGAGGGAGGGGCCAACGTCCTGACTTTC
CDR3aa: CASSSGEGGANVLTF
v_gene: TRBV19
d_gene: TRBD2
j_gene: TRBJ2-6

CDR3nt: TGTGCCAGCAGTTCGACGGGAGGGAACACTGAAGCTTTCTTT
CDR3aa: CASSSTGGNTEAFF
v_gene: TRBV7-9
d_gene: -
j_gene: TRBJ1-1

CDR3nt: TGTGCCAGCTCATCCGACAGGTCTAACTATGGCTACACCTTC
CDR3aa: CASSSDRSNYGYTF
v_gene: TRBV18
d_gene: -
j_gene: TRBJ1-2

CDR3nt: TGTGCCTGGAGTGTAGCAGGGGTGTCGACTGAAGCTTTCTTT
CDR3aa: CAWSVAGVSTEAFF
v_gene: TRBV30
d_gene: -
j_gene: TRBJ1-1

CDR3nt: TGCGCCAGCAGCCTGGGACAGGGGAGTAATTCACCCCTCCACTTT
CDR3aa: CASSLGQGSNSPLHF
v_gene: TRBV5-1
d_gene: TRBD1
j_gene: TRBJ1-6

CDR3nt: TGTGCCAGCAGCCCCTCGGGGACTAGCGGGGGTGAGGGCACAGATACGCAGTATTTT
CDR3aa: CASSPSGTSGGEGTDTQYF
v_gene: TRBV5-4
d_gene: TRBD2
j_gene: TRBJ2-3

CDR3nt: TGTGCCAGCAGCAGATACCCGGGACAGGGCTCTGGAAACACCATATATTTT
CDR3aa: CASSRYPGQGSGNTIYF
v_gene: TRBV7-2
d_gene: TRBD1
j_gene: TRBJ1-3

CDR3nt: TGTGCCAGCAGTTTATTGGGACTAGCGCTTACCGGGGAGCTGTTTTTT
CDR3aa: CASSLLGLALTGELFF
v_gene: TRBV27
d_gene: TRBD2
j_gene: TRBJ2-2

CDR3nt: TGTGCCAGCAGCTTAGATACAGATGAGCAGTTCTTC
CDR3aa: CASSLDTDEQFF
v_gene: TRBV11-2
d_gene: -
j_gene: TRBJ2-1

CDR3nt: TGTGCCAGCAGTGCCCACAGGGGATCGGGGACTGAAGCTTTCTTT
CDR3aa: CASSAHRGSGTEAFF
v_gene: TRBV6-1
d_gene: TRBD1
j_gene: TRBJ1-1

CDR3nt: TGTGCCAGCAGCCAAGATCGGGGGGGATCAGATACGCAGTATTTT
CDR3aa: CASSQDRGGSDTQYF
v_gene: TRBV4-2
d_gene: TRBD2
j_gene: TRBJ2-3

CDR3nt: TGTGCCAGCAGCTTGAGTAGCGGCAGCACAGATACGCAGTATTTT
CDR3aa: CASSLSSGSTDTQYF
v_gene: TRBV7-9
d_gene: -
j_gene: TRBJ2-3

CDR3nt: TGTGCCAGCAGGGCAGGGGTTGTAGCCAAAAACATTCAGTACTTC
CDR3aa: CASRAGVVAKNIQYF
v_gene: TRBV27
d_gene: -
j_gene: TRBJ2-4

CDR3nt: TGTGCCAGCAGTTACTCGACTCAGGGCGGTCAGCCCCAGCATTTT
CDR3aa: CASSYSTQGGQPQHF
v_gene: TRBV6-6
d_gene: -
j_gene: TRBJ1-5

CDR3nt: TGTGCCAGCAGTGAAAGGACAAGTCGCGCCTCCGAGCAGTACTTC
CDR3aa: CASSERTSRASEQYF
v_gene: TRBV2
d_gene: -
j_gene: TRBJ2-7

CDR3nt: TGCGCCAGCAGTGATAGCGGGAGGGCCGGGGAGACCCAGTACTTC
CDR3aa: CASSDSGRAGETQYF
v_gene: TRBV10-2
d_gene: TRBD2
j_gene: TRBJ2-5

CDR3nt: TGTGCCAGCTCACCACGTCAAAACAGTAATAGCAATCAGCCCCAGCATTTT
CDR3aa: CASSPRQNSNSNQPQHF
v_gene: TRBV18
d_gene: -
j_gene: TRBJ1-5

CDR3nt: TGTGCCTGGAGTGCCAGGGAATGGGGCTATGGCTACACCTTC
CDR3aa: CAWSAREWGYGYTF
v_gene: TRBV30
d_gene: -
j_gene: TRBJ1-2

CDR3nt: TGTGCAAGTCGCTTAGCGGGGGGCGGACTAGCGGGAGCCGGCGGGGAGCTGTTTTTT
CDR3aa: CASRLAGGGLAGAGGELFF
v_gene: TRBV12-2
d_gene: -
j_gene: TRBJ2-2

CDR3nt: TGTGCCAGCAGTGAAGTAGCAGGGTCTGGCTACACCTTC
CDR3aa: CASSEVAGSGYTF
v_gene: TRBV2
d_gene: -
j_gene: TRBJ1-2

CDR3nt: TGTGCCAGCAAAGGCGGGGGCTTTTACAATGAGCAGTTCTTC
CDR3aa: CASKGGGFYNEQFF
v_gene: TRBV9
d_gene: -
j_gene: TRBJ2-1

CDR3nt: TGCGCCAGCAGCTTGGGACTAGGAAAAGAGACCCAGTACTTC
CDR3aa: CASSLGLGKETQYF
v_gene: TRBV5-1
d_gene: -
j_gene: TRBJ2-5

CDR3nt: TGCGCCAGCAGCCCCGGGACAGACCTTGAAGCTTTCTTT
CDR3aa: CASSPGTDLEAFF
v_gene: TRBV5-1
d_gene: TRBD1
j_gene: TRBJ1-1

CDR3nt: TGTGCCTGGACACGGGGGTTATCCTACAATGAGCAGTTCTTC
CDR3aa: CAWTRGLSYNEQFF
v_gene: TRBV30
d_gene: -
j_gene: TRBJ2-1

CDR3nt: TGTGCCAGCAGCCGGGACAGGCCATCCTACGAGCAGTACTTC
CDR3aa: CASSRDRPSYEQYF
v_gene: TRBV5-5
d_gene: TRBD1
j_gene: TRBJ2-7

CDR3nt: TGTGCCAGCCGACCCAGCTTAGGGGCTGAAGCTTTCTTT
CDR3aa: CASRPSLGAEAFF
v_gene: TRBV19
d_gene: -
j_gene: TRBJ1-1

CDR3nt: TGTGCCAGCAGCTTTAGCGGGAGCTCCTACAATGAGCAGTTCTTC
CDR3aa: CASSFSGSSYNEQFF
v_gene: TRBV5-8
d_gene: TRBD2
j_gene: TRBJ2-1

CDR3nt: TGTGCCAGCAGCTTAGATGGGTCAGGGGTCTACGGCTACACCTTC
CDR3aa: CASSLDGSGVYGYTF
v_gene: TRBV7-2
d_gene: -
j_gene: TRBJ1-2